The clone carrying this T cell receptor beta chain was detected ten times or more. This specimen comes from a study of spatial heterogeneity in lung cancer. Study context: Fewer alpha-chain than beta-chain sequences were consistently detected. Mean representation of each unique TCR and UMI combination in the raw reads exceeded ten occurrences.

TCRdb reprocessed the 5' RACE reads with MiXCR, giving one entry per CDR3 protein. Of over 90,000 distinct CDR3 sequences in the sample, around 8.6% were seen once. Time point in this sample: sample taken at primary tumor resection. Whole RNA was taken from tumor, nontumor lung or frozen PBMC; it was then sequenced unsorted. The donors comprised about 70 untreated early-stage non-small cell lung cancer patients. The source material was PBMCs, sampled at surgery. The receptor's source is a male donor with early-stage non-small cell lung cancer.

The CDR3 DNA sequence: TGCAGTGCTAGCCCAGATCCCTACGAGCAGTACTTC. Its translation is CSASPDPYEQYF. The chain is built from TRBV20-1 and TRBJ2-7; D uncertain. The CDR3 totals 12 residues. The V end lost 3 bases, the J end lost 2 bases, and 8 bases lay between the germline ends. Germline assignment: CDR1 DFQATT and CDR2 SNEGSKA (reference sequence).